The T cell receptor (beta chain) under discussion was sequenced for a study of T cell repertoires in cytomegalovirus infection. Study details: Through public TCR beta signatures, both CMV infection and matching HLA type were indicated.

MiXCR was run by TCRdb on the reads, yielding one entry per CDR3 protein. The sample yields roughly 250,000 distinct CDR3 sequences, roughly 22% seen once. In its sample, this clonotype was seen a few times. Its target is not known. V was pared by 1 base and J by 1 base, with 19 bases between. The CDR3 totals 18 residues. CDR1 is SGHNT and CDR2 is YYREEE in the germline V gene (reference sequence). Regarding the study as a whole: HLA-C-restricted, CMV-specific TCR beta clonotypes were dominant ex vivo.

The specimen sequenced was CD8+ T cells from PBMCs. The chain couples TRBV5-4 to TRBJ2-3; a possible D gene is TRBD2 (5 bases). This clonotype was sampled from a human donor in good health (CMV status not recorded). Some clones in this sample may be carry-over from other donors' samples. This chain's CDR3 is CASSLFGSVGSGTDTQYF. The CDR3 region has the DNA TGTGCCAGCAGCTTGTTTGGTAGCGTGGGGTCCGGCACAGATACGCAGTATTTT.